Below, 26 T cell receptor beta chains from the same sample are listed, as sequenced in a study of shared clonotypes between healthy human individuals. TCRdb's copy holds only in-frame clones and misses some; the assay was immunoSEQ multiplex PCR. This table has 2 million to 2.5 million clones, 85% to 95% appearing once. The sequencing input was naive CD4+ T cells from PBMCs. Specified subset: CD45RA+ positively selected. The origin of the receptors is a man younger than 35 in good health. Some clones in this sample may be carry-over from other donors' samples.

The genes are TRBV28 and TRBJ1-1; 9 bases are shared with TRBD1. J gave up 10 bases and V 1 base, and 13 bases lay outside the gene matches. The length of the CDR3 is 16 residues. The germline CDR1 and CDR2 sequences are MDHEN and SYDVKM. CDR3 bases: TGTGCCAGCAGTTTATCTCTTGGGACAGGGACCGTTCGAGCTTTCTTT. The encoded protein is CASSLSLGTGTVRAFF.

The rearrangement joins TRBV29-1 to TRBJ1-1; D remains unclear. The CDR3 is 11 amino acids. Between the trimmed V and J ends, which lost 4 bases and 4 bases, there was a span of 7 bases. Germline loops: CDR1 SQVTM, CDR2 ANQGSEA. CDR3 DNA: TGCAGCGTTGGAGGACCCACTGAAGCTTTCTTT. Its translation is CSVGGPTEAFF.

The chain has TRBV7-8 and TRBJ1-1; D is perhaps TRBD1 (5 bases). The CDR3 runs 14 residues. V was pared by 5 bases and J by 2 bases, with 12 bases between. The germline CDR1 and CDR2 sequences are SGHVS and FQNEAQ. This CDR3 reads CASSVRVGNTEAFF. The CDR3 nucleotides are TGTGCCAGCAGCGTCAGGGTGGGAAACACTGAAGCTTTCTTT. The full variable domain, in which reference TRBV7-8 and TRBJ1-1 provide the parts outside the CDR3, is GAGVSQSPRYKVAKRGQDVALRCDPISGHVSLFWYQQALGQGPEFLTYFQNEAQLDKSGLPSDRFFAERPEGSVSTLKIQRTQQEDSAVYLCASSVRVGNTEAFFGQGTRLTVV.

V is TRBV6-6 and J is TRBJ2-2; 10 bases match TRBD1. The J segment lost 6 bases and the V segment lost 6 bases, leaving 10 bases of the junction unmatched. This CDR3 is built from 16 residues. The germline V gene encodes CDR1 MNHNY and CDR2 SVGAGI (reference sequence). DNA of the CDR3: TGTGCCAGCAGCATGACAGGGGGCGCGAGCGCCGGGGAGCTGTTTTTT. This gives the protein CASSMTGGASAGELFF.

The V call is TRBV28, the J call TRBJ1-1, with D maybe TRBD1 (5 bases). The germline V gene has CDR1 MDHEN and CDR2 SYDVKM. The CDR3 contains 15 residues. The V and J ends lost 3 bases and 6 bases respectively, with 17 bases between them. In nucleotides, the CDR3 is TGTGCCAGCAGTTTGGCCCAGGGTCTCGTCGCTGAAGCTTTCTTT. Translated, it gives CASSLAQGLVAEAFF.

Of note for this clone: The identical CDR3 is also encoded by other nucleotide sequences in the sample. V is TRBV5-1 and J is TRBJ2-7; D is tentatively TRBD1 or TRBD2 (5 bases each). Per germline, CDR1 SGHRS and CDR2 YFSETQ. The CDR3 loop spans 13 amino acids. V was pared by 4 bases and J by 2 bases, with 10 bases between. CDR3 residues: CASSPGTAYEQYF. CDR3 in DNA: TGCGCCAGCAGCCCAGGGACGGCCTACGAGCAGTACTTC.

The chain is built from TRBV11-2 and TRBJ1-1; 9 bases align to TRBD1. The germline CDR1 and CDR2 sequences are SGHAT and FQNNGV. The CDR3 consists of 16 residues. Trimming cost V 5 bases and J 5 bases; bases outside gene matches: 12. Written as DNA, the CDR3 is TGTGCCAGCAGCCCACGCCAGACAGGGGGACAAACTGAAGCTTTCTTT. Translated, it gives CASSPRQTGGQTEAFF.

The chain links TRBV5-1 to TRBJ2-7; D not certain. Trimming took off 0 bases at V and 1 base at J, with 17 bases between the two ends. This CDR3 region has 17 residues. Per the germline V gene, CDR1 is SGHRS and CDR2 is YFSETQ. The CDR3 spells CASSLAFESPLSYEQYF. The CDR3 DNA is TGCGCCAGCAGCTTGGCCTTTGAGAGCCCCTTATCCTACGAGCAGTACTTC.

CDR3: CASSVRQKYQETQYF. CDR3 coding DNA: TGTGCCAGCAGTGTGAGACAGAAGTACCAAGAGACCCAGTACTTC. The chain joins TRBV6-1 to TRBJ2-5, with a possible D match to TRBD1 (5 bases). The ends were cut back, 4 bases at V and 0 bases at J, with 12 bases in the middle. Germline CDR1 and CDR2: MNHNS and SASEGT. CDR3 length: 15 amino acids.

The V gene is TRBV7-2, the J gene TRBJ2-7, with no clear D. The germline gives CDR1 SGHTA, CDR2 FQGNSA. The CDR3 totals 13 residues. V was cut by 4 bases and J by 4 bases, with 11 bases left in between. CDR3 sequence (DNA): TGTGCCAGCAGCTCCCCCAATAAATACGAGCAGTACTTC. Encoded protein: CASSSPNKYEQYF.

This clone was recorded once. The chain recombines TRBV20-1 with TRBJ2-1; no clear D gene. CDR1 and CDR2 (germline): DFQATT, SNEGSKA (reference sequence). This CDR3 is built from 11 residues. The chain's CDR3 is CSAVLDNEQFF. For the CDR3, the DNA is TGCAGCGCGGTGCTGGACAATGAGCAGTTCTTC.

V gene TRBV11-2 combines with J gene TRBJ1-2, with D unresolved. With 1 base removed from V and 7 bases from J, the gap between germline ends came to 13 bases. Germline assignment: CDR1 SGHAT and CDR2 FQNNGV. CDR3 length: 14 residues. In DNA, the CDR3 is TGTGCCAGCAGCTTAGGGGTTTTTGAGAGTGGCTACACCTTC. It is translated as CASSLGVFESGYTF.

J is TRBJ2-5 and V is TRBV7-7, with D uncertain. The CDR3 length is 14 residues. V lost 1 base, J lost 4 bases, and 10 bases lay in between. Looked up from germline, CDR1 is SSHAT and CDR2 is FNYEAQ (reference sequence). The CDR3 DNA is TGTGCCAGCAGCTTAGAATCAGCCTCAGAGACCCAGTACTTC. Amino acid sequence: CASSLESASETQYF.

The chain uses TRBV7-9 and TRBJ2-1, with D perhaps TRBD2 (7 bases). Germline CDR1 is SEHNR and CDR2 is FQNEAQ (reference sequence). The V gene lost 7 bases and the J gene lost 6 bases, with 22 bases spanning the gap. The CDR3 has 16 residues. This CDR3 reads CASTPVGGRVVNEQFF. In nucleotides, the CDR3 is TGTGCCAGCACCCCAGTGGGGGGGCGGGTAGTCAATGAGCAGTTCTTC.

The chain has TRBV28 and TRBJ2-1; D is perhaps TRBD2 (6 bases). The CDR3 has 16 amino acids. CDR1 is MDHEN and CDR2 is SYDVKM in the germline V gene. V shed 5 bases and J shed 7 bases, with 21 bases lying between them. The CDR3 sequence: CASSPPQVAELNEQFF. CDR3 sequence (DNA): TGTGCCAGCAGTCCGCCTCAGGTAGCGGAGCTAAATGAGCAGTTCTTC.

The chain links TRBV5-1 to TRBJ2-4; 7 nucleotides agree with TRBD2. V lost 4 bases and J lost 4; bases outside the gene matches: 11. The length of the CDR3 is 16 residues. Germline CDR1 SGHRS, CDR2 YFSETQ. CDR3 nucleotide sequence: TGCGCCAGCAGCCCCCTTGAAAGGGAGGGGAAAAACATTCAGTACTTC. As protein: CASSPLEREGKNIQYF.

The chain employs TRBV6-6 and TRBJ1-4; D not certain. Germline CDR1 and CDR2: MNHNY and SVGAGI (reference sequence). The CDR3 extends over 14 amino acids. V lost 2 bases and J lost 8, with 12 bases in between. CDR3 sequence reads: CASSYRPLPEKLFF. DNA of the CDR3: TGTGCCAGCAGTTACCGGCCCCTCCCGGAAAAACTGTTTTTT.

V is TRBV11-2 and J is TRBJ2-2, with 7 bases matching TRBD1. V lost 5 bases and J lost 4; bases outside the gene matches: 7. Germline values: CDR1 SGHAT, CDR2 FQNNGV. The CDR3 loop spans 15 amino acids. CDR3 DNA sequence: TGTGCCAGCAGCCTAAGGGGGCGAGGCACCGGGGAGCTGTTTTTT. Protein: CASSLRGRGTGELFF.

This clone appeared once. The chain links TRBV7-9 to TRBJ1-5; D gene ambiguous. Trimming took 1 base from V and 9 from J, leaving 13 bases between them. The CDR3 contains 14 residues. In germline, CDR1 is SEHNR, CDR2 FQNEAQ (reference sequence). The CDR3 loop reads CASSLDGPPTPQHF. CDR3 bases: TGTGCCAGCAGCTTAGACGGCCCCCCGACGCCCCAGCATTTT.

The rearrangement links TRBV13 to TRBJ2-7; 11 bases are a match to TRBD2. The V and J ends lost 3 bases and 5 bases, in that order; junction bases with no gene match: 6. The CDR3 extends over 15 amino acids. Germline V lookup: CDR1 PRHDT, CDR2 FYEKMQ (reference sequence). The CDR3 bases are TGTGCCAGCAGCTTGACTAGCGGGGCGATCCACGAGCAGTACTTC. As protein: CASSLTSGAIHEQYF.

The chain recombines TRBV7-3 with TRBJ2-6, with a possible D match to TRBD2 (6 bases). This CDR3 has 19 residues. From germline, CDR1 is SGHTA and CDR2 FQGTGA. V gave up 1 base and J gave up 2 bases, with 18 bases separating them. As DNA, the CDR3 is TGTGCCAGCAGCTTAAGACCCCCCCTAGCGACCCCTGGGGCCAACGTCCTGACTTTC. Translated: CASSLRPPLATPGANVLTF.

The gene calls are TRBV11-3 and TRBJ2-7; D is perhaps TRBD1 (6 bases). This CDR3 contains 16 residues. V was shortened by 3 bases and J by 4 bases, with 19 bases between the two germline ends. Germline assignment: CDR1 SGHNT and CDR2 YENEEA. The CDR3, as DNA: TGTGCCAGCAGCTTGGGGTGGGACAAAGCCTCGTACGAGCAGTACTTC. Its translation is CASSLGWDKASYEQYF.

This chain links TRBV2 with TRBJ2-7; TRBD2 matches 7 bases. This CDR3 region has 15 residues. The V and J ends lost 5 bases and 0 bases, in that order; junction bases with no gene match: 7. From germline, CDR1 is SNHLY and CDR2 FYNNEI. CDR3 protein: CASSTVGGSSYEQYF. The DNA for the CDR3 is TGTGCCAGCAGTACTGTGGGCGGGAGCTCCTACGAGCAGTACTTC.

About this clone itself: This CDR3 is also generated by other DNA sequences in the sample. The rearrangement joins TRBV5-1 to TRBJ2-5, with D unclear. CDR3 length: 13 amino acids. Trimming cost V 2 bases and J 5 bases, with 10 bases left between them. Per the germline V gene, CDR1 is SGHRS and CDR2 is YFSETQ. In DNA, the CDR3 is TGCGCCAGCAGCTTTGGGGTCGGTGAGACCCAGTACTTC. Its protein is CASSFGVGETQYF.

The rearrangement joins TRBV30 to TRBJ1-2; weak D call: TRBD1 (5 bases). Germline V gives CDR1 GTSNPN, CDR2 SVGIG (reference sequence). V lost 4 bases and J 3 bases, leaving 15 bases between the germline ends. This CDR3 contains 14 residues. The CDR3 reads CAWKQTVQDYGYTF. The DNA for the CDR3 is TGTGCCTGGAAACAGACAGTTCAAGACTATGGCTACACCTTC.

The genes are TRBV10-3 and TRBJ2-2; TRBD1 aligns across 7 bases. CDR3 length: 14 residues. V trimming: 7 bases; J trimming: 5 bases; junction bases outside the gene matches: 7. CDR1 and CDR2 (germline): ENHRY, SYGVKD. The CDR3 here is CAITTGARTGELFF. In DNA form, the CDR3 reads TGTGCCATCACTACAGGGGCTAGAACCGGGGAGCTGTTTTTT.